The rows below give T cell receptor beta chains drawn from one sample of a study of OX40 agonist ivuxolimab in advanced cancers. Repertoires were generated with immunoSEQ multiplex PCR, while TCRdb's copy carries only in-frame clones and drops some. Of approximately 87,000 clones in the sample, around 90% were seen once. The sequences come from CD4+ or CD8+ T cells sorted from blood, collected in a trial of the OX40 agonist ivuxolimab. The source is an adult with an advanced solid tumor such as melanoma, head and neck, liver or kidney cancer. The CDR3 runs from the conserved cysteine through the conserved F or W. Fields, in order: V gene, clone size, D gene, J gene, CDR3 protein, CDR3 DNA. A D gene is named only where the DNA matches it firmly. The size entry is marked missing in some rows and otherwise reads once, few, many or a size class.

TRBV11-3,.,.,TRBJ1-1,CASSLSPMATEAFF,TGTGCCAGCAGCTTATCACCTATGGCCACTGAAGCTTTCTTT
TRBV9,.,.,TRBJ2-3,CASSALWDGTDTQYF,TGTGCCAGCAGCGCACTCTGGGACGGGACAGATACGCAGTATTTT
TRBV7-9,few,.,TRBJ2-1,CASARGLNEQFF,TGTGCCAGCGCCAGGGGATTGAATGAGCAGTTCTTC
TRBV7-9,.,TRBD1,TRBJ2-7,CASSLGGTGYEQYF,TGTGCCAGCAGCTTAGGAGGGACAGGATACGAGCAGTACTTC
TRBV7-7,.,.,TRBJ2-7,CASSPNPGYEQYF,TGTGCTAGCAGCCCCAACCCAGGCTACGAGCAGTACTTC
TRBV4-3,.,.,TRBJ1-1,CASSQDRGVPNTEAFF,TGCGCCAGCAGCCAAGATAGAGGAGTACCAAACACTGAAGCTTTCTTT
TRBV19,.,TRBD1,TRBJ2-3,CASSITRDRDTDTQYF,TGTGCCAGTAGTATAACCCGGGACAGGGACACAGATACGCAGTATTTT
TRBV7-7,.,TRBD2,TRBJ2-5,CASSQGLASTGAQYF,TGTGCTAGCAGTCAGGGACTAGCGTCAACAGGAGCCCAGTACTTC
TRBV5-4,.,.,TRBJ2-1,CASSRSPGDEQFF,TGTGCCAGCAGCCGCAGTCCGGGAGATGAGCAGTTCTTC
TRBV9,.,TRBD1,TRBJ2-7,CASSLGQKATYEQYF,TGTGCCAGCAGCTTGGGACAGAAAGCCACCTACGAGCAGTACTTC
TRBV19,.,.,TRBJ2-5,CASRQDRRLQETQYF,TGTGCCAGTAGACAAGACAGGAGACTCCAAGAGACCCAGTACTTC
TRBV6-5,.,.,TRBJ1-1,CASSYSKGGNTEAFF,TGTGCCAGCAGTTACTCGAAGGGGGGGAACACTGAAGCTTTCTTT
TRBV2,.,.,TRBJ1-1,CASSVGGQGNTEAFF,TGTGCCAGCAGTGTAGGGGGGCAGGGGAACACTGAAGCTTTCTTT
TRBV7-2,.,.,TRBJ2-2,CASSLGRGSNTGELFF,TGTGCCAGCAGCTTAGGAAGGGGGTCGAACACCGGGGAGCTGTTTTTT
TRBV7-2,.,TRBD2,TRBJ2-3,CASGRLAGLNTQYF,TGTGCCAGTGGGCGGCTAGCGGGATTAAATACGCAGTATTTT
TRBV5-1,few,TRBD1,TRBJ2-7,CASSFSDREIDEQYF,TGCGCCAGCAGCTTCAGCGACAGGGAAATCGACGAGCAGTACTTC
TRBV6-1,.,TRBD1,TRBJ1-3,CASSEVPGQGVGNTIYF,TGTGCCAGCAGTGAAGTTCCGGGACAGGGGGTTGGAAACACCATATATTTT
TRBV2,once,TRBD2,TRBJ2-1,CASSEGGTSGTNNEQFF,TGTGCCAGCAGTGAAGGCGGGACTAGCGGGACTAACAATGAGCAGTTCTTC
TRBV4-1,.,TRBD2,TRBJ2-1,CASSQGLAGANEQFF,TGCGCCAGCAGCCAGGGACTAGCGGGAGCCAATGAGCAGTTCTTC
TRBV5-6,.,.,TRBJ1-1,CASSSGLPVTEAFF,TGTGCCAGCAGCTCGGGACTCCCGGTCACTGAAGCTTTCTTT
TRBV7-2,.,.,TRBJ2-5,CASSLGWVAETQYF,TGTGCCAGCAGCTTAGGTTGGGTGGCAGAGACCCAGTACTTC
TRBV5-1,.,TRBD2,TRBJ2-2,CASSQHGVVAGGPGELFF,TGCGCCAGCAGCCAACATGGAGTGGTAGCGGGAGGTCCCGGGGAGCTGTTTTTT
TRBV30,.,TRBD1,TRBJ1-4,CAWSFGTGGAKLFF,TGTGCCTGGAGTTTCGGGACAGGGGGCGCGAAACTGTTTTTT
TRBV27,.,TRBD1,TRBJ1-2,CASSLLGQSNYGYTF,TGTGCCAGCAGTTTATTGGGACAGTCCAACTATGGCTACACCTTC
TRBV5-1,.,.,TRBJ2-7,CASSYQGDEQYF,TGCGCCAGCAGCTATCAGGGCGACGAGCAGTACTTC
TRBV10-3,.,.,TRBJ2-1,CAIRAANEQFF,TGTGCCATCAGAGCAGCTAATGAGCAGTTCTTC
TRBV7-9,.,TRBD1,TRBJ2-7,CASSLLGQGGYEQYF,TGTGCCAGCAGCTTACTGGGACAGGGTGGCTACGAGCAGTACTTC
TRBV19,.,.,TRBJ2-3,CASSILVYSTDTQYF,TGTGCCAGTAGTATATTAGTATACAGCACAGATACGCAGTATTTT
TRBV19,.,TRBD2,TRBJ2-3,CASSISAGETDTQYF,TGTGCCAGTAGCATTTCCGCGGGAGAGACAGATACGCAGTATTTT
TRBV19,.,.,TRBJ1-1,CASNQGRDTEAFF,TGTGCCAGTAACCAAGGAAGGGACACTGAAGCTTTCTTT
TRBV2,.,TRBD2,TRBJ2-5,CASSDGSGRLGTQYF,TGTGCCAGCAGTGATGGTAGCGGGAGATTGGGGACCCAGTACTTC